This T cell receptor (beta chain) was captured by sequencing in a study of T-cell reconstitution after alpha-beta-depleted transplantation in children. Preparation of the TCRbeta library used unique molecular identifiers. TCRdb independently ran MiXCR on the PCR reads; one entry per CDR3 protein. The repertoire includes a few hundred thousand distinct CDR3 sequences, around 18% of them detected once, and 3.3% sits in the top ten. V was clipped by 4 bases and J by 10 bases, with 11 bases between them. This CDR3 is 11 amino acids long. The germline gives CDR1 SQVTM, CDR2 ANQGSEA. V and J are TRBV29-1 and TRBJ1-5, with D hard to call. The clonotype originates from a human donor who donated a stem cell graft to a child with acute lymphoblastic leukemia. Sequenced material: PBMCs from the stem cell graft donor, taken from the stem cell graft. CDR3 residues: CSVGEQQPQHF. The CDR3 DNA is TGCAGCGTTGGAGAGCAGCAACCCCAGCATTTT.